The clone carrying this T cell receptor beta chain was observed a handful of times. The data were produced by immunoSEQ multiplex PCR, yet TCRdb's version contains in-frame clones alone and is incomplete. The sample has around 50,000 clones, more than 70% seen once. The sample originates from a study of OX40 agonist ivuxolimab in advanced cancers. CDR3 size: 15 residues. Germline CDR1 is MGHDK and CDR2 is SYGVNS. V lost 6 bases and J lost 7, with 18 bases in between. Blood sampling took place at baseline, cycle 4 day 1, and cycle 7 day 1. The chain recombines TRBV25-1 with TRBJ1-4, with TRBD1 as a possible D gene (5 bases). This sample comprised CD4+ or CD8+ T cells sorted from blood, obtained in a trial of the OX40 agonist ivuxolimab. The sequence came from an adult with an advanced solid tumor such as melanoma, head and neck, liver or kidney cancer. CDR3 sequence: CASREGWGNGEKLFF. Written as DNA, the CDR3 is TGTGCCAGCAGGGAAGGGTGGGGGAATGGTGAAAAACTGTTTTTT. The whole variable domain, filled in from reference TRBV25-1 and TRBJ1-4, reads EADIYQTPRYLVIGTGKKITLECSQTMGHDKMYWYQQDPGMELHLIHYSYGVNSTEKGDLSSESTVSRIRTEHFPLTLESARPSHTSQYLCASREGWGNGEKLFFGSGTQLSVL.